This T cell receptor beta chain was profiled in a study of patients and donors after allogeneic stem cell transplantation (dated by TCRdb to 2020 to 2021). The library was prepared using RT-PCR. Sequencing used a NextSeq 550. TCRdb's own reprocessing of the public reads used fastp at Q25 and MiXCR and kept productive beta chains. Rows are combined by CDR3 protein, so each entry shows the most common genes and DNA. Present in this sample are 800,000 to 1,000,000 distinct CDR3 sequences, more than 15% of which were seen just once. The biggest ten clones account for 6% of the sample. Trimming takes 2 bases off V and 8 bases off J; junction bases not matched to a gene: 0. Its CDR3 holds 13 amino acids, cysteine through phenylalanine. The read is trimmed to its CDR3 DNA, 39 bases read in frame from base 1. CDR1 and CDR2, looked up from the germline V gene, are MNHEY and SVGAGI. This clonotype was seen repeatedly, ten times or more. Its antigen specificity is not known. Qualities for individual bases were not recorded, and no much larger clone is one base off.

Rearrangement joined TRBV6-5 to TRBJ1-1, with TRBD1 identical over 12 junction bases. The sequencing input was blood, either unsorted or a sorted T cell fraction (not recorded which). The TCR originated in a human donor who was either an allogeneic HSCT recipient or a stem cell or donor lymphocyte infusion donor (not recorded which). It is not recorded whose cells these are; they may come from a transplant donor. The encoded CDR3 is CASSYGTGGEAFF. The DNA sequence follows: TGTGCCAGCAGTTACGGGACAGGGGGCGAAGCTTTCTTT.